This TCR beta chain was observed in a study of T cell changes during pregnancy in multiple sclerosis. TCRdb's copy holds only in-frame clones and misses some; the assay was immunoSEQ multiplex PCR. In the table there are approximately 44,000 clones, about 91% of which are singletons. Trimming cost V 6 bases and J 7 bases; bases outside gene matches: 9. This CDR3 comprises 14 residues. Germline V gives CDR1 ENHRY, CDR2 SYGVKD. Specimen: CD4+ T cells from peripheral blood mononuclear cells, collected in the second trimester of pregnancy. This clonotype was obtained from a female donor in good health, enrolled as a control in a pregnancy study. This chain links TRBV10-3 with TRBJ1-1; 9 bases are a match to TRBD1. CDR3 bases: TGTGCCATCAGGCTAGGGACAGGGCAGGGTGAAGCTTTCTTT. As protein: CAIRLGTGQGEAFF.